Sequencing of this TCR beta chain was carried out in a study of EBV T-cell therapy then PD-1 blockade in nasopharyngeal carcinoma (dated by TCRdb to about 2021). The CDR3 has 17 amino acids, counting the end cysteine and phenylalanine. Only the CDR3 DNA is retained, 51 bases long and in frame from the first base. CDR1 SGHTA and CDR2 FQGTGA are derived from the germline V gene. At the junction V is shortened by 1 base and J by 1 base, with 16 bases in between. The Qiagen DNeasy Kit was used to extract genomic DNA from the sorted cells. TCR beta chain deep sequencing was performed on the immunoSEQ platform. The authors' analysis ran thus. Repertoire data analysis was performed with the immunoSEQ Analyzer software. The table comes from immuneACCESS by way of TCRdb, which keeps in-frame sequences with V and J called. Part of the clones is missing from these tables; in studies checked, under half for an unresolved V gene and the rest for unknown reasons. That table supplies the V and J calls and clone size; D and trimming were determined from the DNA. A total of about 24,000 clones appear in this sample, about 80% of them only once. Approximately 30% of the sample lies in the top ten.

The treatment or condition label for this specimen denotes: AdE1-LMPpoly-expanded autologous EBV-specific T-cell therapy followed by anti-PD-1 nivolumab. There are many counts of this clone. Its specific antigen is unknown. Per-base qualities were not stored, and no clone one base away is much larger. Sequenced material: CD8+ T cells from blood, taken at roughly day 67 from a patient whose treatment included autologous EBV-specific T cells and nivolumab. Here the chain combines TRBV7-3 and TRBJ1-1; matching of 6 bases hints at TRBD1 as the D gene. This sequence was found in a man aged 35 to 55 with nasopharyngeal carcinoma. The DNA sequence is TGTGCCAGCAGCTTAAAGGGGGACGGAGAACAGAACACTGAAGCTTTCTTT. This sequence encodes CASSLKGDGEQNTEAFF.